The 24 T cell receptor beta chains listed next were all sequenced from one sample in a study of OX40 agonist ivuxolimab in advanced cancers. The data were produced by immunoSEQ multiplex PCR, yet TCRdb's version contains in-frame clones alone and is incomplete. The sample lists about 96,000 clones, 90% occurring once. This sample comprised CD4+ or CD8+ T cells sorted from blood, obtained in a trial of the OX40 agonist ivuxolimab. These receptors originate from an adult with an advanced solid tumor such as melanoma, head and neck, liver or kidney cancer.

The J gene is TRBJ2-7, the V gene TRBV28; D call uncertain. This CDR3 has 15 amino acids. The V gene's germline CDR1 is MDHEN and CDR2 SYDVKM. V was clipped by 3 bases and J by 5 bases, with 17 bases between them. The chain's CDR3 is CASSFGVGIANEQYF. The CDR3 region has the DNA TGTGCCAGCAGTTTTGGGGTAGGGATTGCTAACGAGCAGTACTTC. Together with reference TRBV28 and TRBJ2-7, the CDR3 gives the full variable domain: DVKVTQSSRYLVKRTGEKVFLECVQDMDHENMFWYRQDPGLGLRLIYFSYDVKMKEKGDIPEGYSVSREKKERFSLILESASTNQTSMYLCASSFGVGIANEQYFGPGTRLTVT.

The V call is TRBV7-2, the J call TRBJ2-3; perhaps TRBD2 as D (6 bases). The CDR3 has 14 residues. Trimming took 5 bases from V and 5 from J, leaving 14 bases between them. Germline V CDR1 and CDR2: SGHTA, FQGNSA. For the CDR3, the DNA is TGTGCCAGCAGCAGGTCTCCAGCGGGAGATACGCAGTATTTT. Protein sequence: CASSRSPAGDTQYF.

This rearrangement joins TRBV15 to TRBJ2-2, with a tentative D call TRBD2 (5 bases). Trimming pared 8 bases from V and 3 bases from J, leaving 16 bases between. Germline CDR1 and CDR2: LNHNV and YYDKDF (reference sequence). CDR3 length: 15 amino acids. CDR3 in amino acids: CATGSGLAYTGELFF. CDR3 nucleotides: TGTGCCACCGGTTCCGGCCTAGCCTACACCGGGGAGCTGTTTTTT.

In regard to this clone: One junction end disagrees with the germline gene, perhaps due to a read error. V gene TRBV7-7 combines with J gene TRBJ2-5; 11 nucleotides agree with TRBD1. CDR3 length equals 15 residues. Germline values: CDR1 SSHAT, CDR2 FNYEAQ (reference sequence). CDR3 bases: TGTGCTAGCAGCCAAGGGACAGGGGGGATATGGACCCAGTACTTC. Protein: CASSQGTGGIWTQYF.

Only one count was recorded for this clone. This chain uses TRBV6-1 with TRBJ1-1; 8 positions match TRBD1. Germline CDR1 MNHNS, CDR2 SASEGT. Trimming at V came to 4 bases and at J to 4 bases, leaving 5 bases not matched to a gene. This CDR3 comprises 14 residues. CDR3 nucleotide sequence: TGTGCCAGCAGTGCCAGACAGGGGACCACTGAAGCTTTCTTT. This gives the protein CASSARQGTTEAFF.

The rearrangement uses TRBV19 and TRBJ2-3, with unresolved D. The CDR3 totals 11 residues. V lost 8 bases and J 6 bases, leaving 9 bases between the germline ends. The V gene's germline CDR1 is LNHDA and CDR2 SQIVND (reference sequence). CDR3 loop: CASASPDTQYF. In DNA form, the CDR3 reads TGTGCCAGTGCTTCACCGGATACGCAGTATTTT.

Only a few counts were recorded for this clone. The gene calls are TRBV19 and TRBJ1-1; D is perhaps TRBD1 (6 bases). The CDR3 loop spans 15 amino acids. V was cut by 3 bases and J by 6 bases, with 17 bases left in between. Germline V lookup: CDR1 LNHDA, CDR2 SQIVND (reference sequence). The CDR3 DNA is TGTGCCAGTAGTATTATTGCAGGGGCAGGATCTGAAGCTTTCTTT. It is translated as CASSIIAGAGSEAFF.

The chain uses TRBV5-4 and TRBJ1-2; 8 bases match TRBD1. Per the germline V gene, CDR1 is SGHNT and CDR2 is YYREEE (reference sequence). The CDR3 sequence is 15 residues long. With V trimmed by 0 bases and J by 5 bases, 6 bases remained unmatched. The CDR3, as DNA: TGTGCCAGCAGCTTGGTGCAGGGGGCAGGGTATGGCTACACCTTC. Translated, it gives CASSLVQGAGYGYTF.

This clone appeared a single time. This chain connects TRBV6-6 to TRBJ2-7; 10 nucleotides agree with TRBD1. The CDR3 has 15 residues. Germline loops: CDR1 MNHNY, CDR2 SVGAGI (reference sequence). J lost 7 bases, V lost 5 bases, and 11 bases had no gene match. CDR3 region: CASSQPGQGLEEQYF. CDR3 bases: TGTGCCAGCAGTCAACCGGGACAGGGGCTAGAAGAGCAGTACTTC.

V and J are TRBV2 and TRBJ2-3; 9 nucleotides line up with TRBD2. The CDR3 sequence is 16 residues long. V lost 3 bases to trimming and J lost 5 bases; unmatched junction nucleotides: 9. Germline V gene lookup returns CDR1 SNHLY and CDR2 FYNNEI. The chain's CDR3 is CASSERLAGALDTQYF. DNA for the CDR3: TGTGCCAGCAGTGAGAGGTTAGCGGGAGCATTAGATACGCAGTATTTT.

This chain joins TRBV25-1 and TRBJ1-1, with 7 bases identical to TRBD1. This CDR3 comprises 13 residues. Germline values: CDR1 MGHDK, CDR2 SYGVNS. V was pared by 5 bases and J by 5 bases, with 5 bases of the junction left unmatched. The CDR3 loop reads CASSIQGRTEAFF. CDR3 DNA: TGTGCCAGCAGTATACAGGGGCGTACTGAAGCTTTCTTT.

The CDR3 spells CASSPIGGNEQFF. Written as DNA, the CDR3 is TGTGCCAGTAGCCCCATTGGGGGAAATGAGCAGTTCTTC. The rearrangement uses TRBV19 and TRBJ2-1; D is possibly TRBD1 or TRBD2 (5 bases each). Deletions cut 6 bases from V and 7 bases from J, with 13 bases between. Germline lookup yields CDR1 LNHDA and CDR2 SQIVND (reference sequence). CDR3 length: 13 amino acids.

CDR3 sequence (DNA): TGCGCCAGCAGCTTGCAGATGGCGTGGGACGAGCAGTACTTC. Translated: CASSLQMAWDEQYF. This chain joins TRBV5-1 and TRBJ2-7, with D unclear. The germline V gene has CDR1 SGHRS and CDR2 YFSETQ. The CDR3 has 14 residues. V was clipped by 1 base and J by 5 bases, with 13 bases between them.

The chain is built from TRBV4-3 and TRBJ2-3; D might be TRBD1 (5 bases). V shed 2 bases and J shed 1 base, with 13 bases lying between them. This CDR3 has 16 amino acids. Germline CDR1 reads LGHNA; CDR2 reads YSLEER. Here the CDR3 reads CASSQQGIPGTDTQYF. The DNA for the CDR3 is TGCGCCAGCAGCCAACAGGGAATCCCTGGCACAGATACGCAGTATTTT.

This rearrangement joins TRBV6-6 to TRBJ1-2; 11 bases match TRBD1. V shed 2 bases and J 8 bases; nucleotides not matched to a gene: 7. CDR3 size: 15 residues. Germline CDR1 and CDR2: MNHNY and SVGAGI (reference sequence). As DNA, the CDR3 is TGTGCCAGCAGTTACCCTACGGGACAGGGGGTCGGCTACACCTTC. Its protein is CASSYPTGQGVGYTF.

The V call is TRBV11-2, the J call TRBJ1-1; no clear D gene. Germline CDR1 SGHAT, CDR2 FQNNGV. The CDR3 has 14 residues. V was trimmed by 3 bases and J by 3 bases, leaving 11 bases between them. CDR3 residues: CASSFAGGDTEAFF. The DNA for the CDR3 is TGTGCCAGCAGCTTCGCTGGTGGGGACACTGAAGCTTTCTTT.

The chain employs TRBV6-1 and TRBJ1-2; D is uncertain. This CDR3 spans 13 amino acids. V lost 3 bases and J lost 3, with 8 bases in between. Germline V lookup: CDR1 MNHNS, CDR2 SASEGT. CDR3 amino acids: CASSERGHYGYTF. The CDR3 nucleotides are TGTGCCAGCAGTGAGCGCGGCCACTATGGCTACACCTTC.

The chain links TRBV30 to TRBJ2-3; D is uncertain. Trimming stripped 0 bases from V and 4 bases from J, with 5 bases between. The germline CDR1 and CDR2 sequences are GTSNPN and SVGIG (reference sequence). The CDR3 has 12 amino acids. DNA for the CDR3: TGTGCCTGGAGTGTTGTGGCAGATACGCAGTATTTT. Its protein product is CAWSVVADTQYF.

V and J are TRBV11-3 and TRBJ1-1; D is unresolved. CDR3 length: 14 amino acids. Trimming stripped 5 bases from V and 0 bases from J, with 10 bases between. CDR1 and CDR2 from the germline V gene are SGHNT and YENEEA. CDR3 loop: CASSPGPMNTEAFF. The CDR3 nucleotides read TGTGCCAGCAGCCCCGGACCCATGAACACTGAAGCTTTCTTT.

This chain uses TRBV6-1 with TRBJ1-1; D possibly corresponds to TRBD1 (5 bases). Trimming removed 3 bases at V and 3 bases at J, with 11 bases between. The CDR3 runs 14 residues. Germline V gene sequence: CDR1 MNHNS, CDR2 SASEGT. DNA for the CDR3: TGTGCCAGCAGTGAGGGACTGACTCACACTGAAGCTTTCTTT. This sequence encodes CASSEGLTHTEAFF.

The gene calls are TRBV27 and TRBJ2-3; D could derive from TRBD1 or TRBD2 (6 bases each). Germline V gene lookup returns CDR1 MNHEY and CDR2 SMNVEV (reference sequence). The CDR3 runs 19 residues. V was clipped by 4 bases and J by 2 bases, with 25 bases between them. The CDR3 is CASSSRWGGQSTSTDTQYF. The CDR3 nucleotides read TGTGCCAGCAGTTCCCGATGGGGAGGACAGAGCACATCCACAGATACGCAGTATTTT.

The sample holds one count of this clone. This chain joins TRBV7-6 and TRBJ2-1; D perhaps matches TRBD2 (5 bases). Trimming removed 1 base from V and 0 bases from J, with 13 bases in between. The CDR3 runs to 17 residues. CDR1 and CDR2 from the germline V gene are SGHVS and FNYEAQ. For the CDR3, the DNA is TGTGCCAGCAGCTTAGGACGGGATCTCAGCTCCTACAATGAGCAGTTCTTC. Amino acids: CASSLGRDLSSYNEQFF.

The gene calls are TRBV25-1 and TRBJ1-1; no clear D. Germline lookup yields CDR1 MGHDK and CDR2 SYGVNS. V was shortened by 1 base and J by 5 bases, with 20 bases between the two germline ends. The CDR3 runs to 17 residues. The CDR3 DNA sequence: TGTGCCAGCAGTGAATCGCCGGCAGACTGGCAGCGGACTGAAGCTTTCTTT. It translates to CASSESPADWQRTEAFF.

This clone rates as large. The V call is TRBV19, the J call TRBJ2-5; D perhaps matches TRBD2 (6 bases). The CDR3 is 12 residues long. Germline-derived CDR1 and CDR2 are LNHDA and SQIVND (reference sequence). Trimming took 6 bases from V and 4 from J, leaving 9 bases between them. The CDR3 DNA is TGTGCCAGTAGACTAGCAGGAGAGACCCAGTACTTC. This sequence encodes CASRLAGETQYF.